This entry features one T cell receptor beta chain sequence. Its antigen is undetermined. The sample comes from a study of OX40 agonist ivuxolimab in advanced cancers. Background on the study: The dose-escalation group included hepatocellular carcinoma, melanoma, renal cell carcinoma and head and neck cancer. A history of anti-PD-1, anti-PD-L1 or anti-CTLA-4 therapy was acceptable, and over 35% had some.

Germline CDR1 MNHEY, CDR2 SMNVEV (reference sequence). V dropped 1 base and J dropped 0 bases, with 10 bases sitting between them. CDR3 size: 16 residues. Drawing of blood for sampling happened at baseline, at cycle 4 day 1, and at cycle 7 day 1. Assay: immunoSEQ multiplex PCR; the TCRdb copy retains only in-frame clones and omits some. This table holds 25,000 to 30,000 clones, 85% found once. Study results and caveats: Averaged across samples, CD8+ T cells carried more expanded clones than CD4+ did.

This TCR was sampled from an adult with an advanced solid tumor such as melanoma, head and neck, liver or kidney cancer. The sample was CD4+ or CD8+ T cells sorted from blood, taken in a trial of the OX40 agonist ivuxolimab. The rearrangement links TRBV27 to TRBJ2-4; no firm D call. The CDR3 bases are TGTGCCAGCAGTTTATACGGTAACGTAGCCAAAAACATTCAGTACTTC. This translates into CASSLYGNVAKNIQYF.